This T cell receptor beta chain derives from a study of CD8+ T cells in alopecia areata (dated by TCRdb to 2017 to 2018). Regarding the study in general: The treated patients took part in an open-label pilot trial in which moderate-to-severe alopecia areata was treated with oral tofacitinib at 5 to 10 mg twice daily. immunoSEQ multiplex PCR using 35 Vbeta forward primers and 13 Jbeta reverse primers was used to amplify TCRbeta CDR3 regions. RNA was obtained with the PAXgene miRNA kit for fixed scalp, the miRNeasy kit for PBMCs, and the RNeasy kit for mouse skin. Scalp tissue and sorted CD4+ and CD8+ peripheral blood T cells from patchy and totalis/universalis alopecia areata patients and from healthy controls were covered by human TCRbeta sequencing. The study used high-throughput TCRbeta sequencing to examine T cell clonal expansion in alopecia areata, in both the C3H/HeJ mouse model and human patients. Biopsies were taken from tofacitinib-treated patients at baseline and at 4 and 24 weeks of treatment, and a later scalp biopsy was taken in several of the tofacitinib-treated patients. In treated patients, disease severity was measured using the SALT score, which gives the percentage of scalp surface area affected. Patients stayed on tofacitinib for 6 to 18 months and then had 6 months of follow-up off drug so that delayed response and recurrence could be assessed. Scalp clonality was compared across normal scalp (n=4), patchy alopecia areata scalp (n=8), and alopecia totalis/universalis scalp (n=8).

Results and caveats for the whole study, not just this receptor: TCR sequences shared between patients were less clear than in mice, possibly partly because of HLA diversity in the patient population. Resident alphabeta T cells in normal human skin are also sequenced, complicating scalp TCR repertoire analysis, unlike mouse skin dominated by gammadelta T cells. With tofacitinib, both scalp clonality and the number of expanded CD8+ clones among the top 100 scalp clones went down significantly. Because the treated cohort was small and included a single nonresponder, larger studies are needed to assess links between baseline CD8+ expansion and response. During tofacitinib treatment, many expanded lesional clones stuck around in both scalp and blood, and this persistence may partly explain why relapse happens after treatment is stopped. Higher clonality and more expanded CD8+ clones were observed in lesional scalp than in normal scalp, particularly in alopecia totalis/universalis, a finding suggestive of antigenic drive.

This specimen's time point label, per the study, means: around 4 weeks on oral tofacitinib. This specimen's treatment or condition label, per the study, means: oral pan-JAK inhibitor, 5-10 mg twice daily. Lesional scalp punch biopsies and peripheral blood were collected from alopecia areata patients. PBMCs were separated by density centrifugation and stained for CD3, CD4 and CD8, after which CD4+ and CD8+ T cells were sorted on a FACSAria. Libraries were prepared through the immunoSEQ multiplex PCR assay. RNA was extracted from all samples and reverse transcribed into cDNA as template for TCR sequencing. First-strand cDNA was synthesized with SuperScript III using a 2:1 mix of oligo-dT and random hexamers. A synthetic immune receptor repertoire was used to measure amplification bias, and any remaining bias was corrected computationally. Under the source paper's analysis protocol: After raw reads were preprocessed to remove errors, the CDR3 was defined following IMGT conventions as running from the conserved cysteine to phenylalanine. Clonality was computed as 1 minus the Shannon entropy, with the entropy normalized by log2 of the number of productive unique TCRs. Whether scalp clones were CD4 or CD8 was inferred by matching scalp TCRbeta sequences against CD4 and CD8 repertoires sorted from blood. Drawn from immuneACCESS, this table holds only the in-frame rearrangements with V and J called that TCRdb kept. Clones are partly lost; checked studies trace under half to an unresolved V gene and leave the rest unexplained. The V and J calls and clone size are taken from that table; D and trimming were inferred from the DNA. This sample gives about 200,000 clones in total; around 60% of them show up just once. The ten largest clones take up over 3% of the sample.

From the germline V gene (reference sequence), CDR1 is GTSNPN and CDR2 is SVGIG. At the junction V is shortened by 2 bases and J by 1 base, with 9 bases in between. Including the terminal cysteine and phenylalanine, the CDR3 comprises 14 residues. Of the read, only the CDR3 DNA is kept; its 42 bases are in frame from base 1. Concerning this clone itself: Its antigen remains unidentified. No qualities accompany the bases; no much larger clone lies one base away.

The receptor's source is a human donor with alopecia areata. Recombination connected TRBV30 to TRBJ1-5, with the D segment identity uncertain. This sample comprised CD4+ T cells sorted from blood, obtained at week 4, from a patient treated with tofacitinib. In nucleotide form, the sequence is TGTGCCTGGAGTTCACCTTACAGCAATCAGCCCCAGCATTTT. This gives the protein CAWSSPYSNQPQHF.